These 29 T cell receptor beta chains were all obtained from the same sample, sequenced in a study of blood T cell repertoires in COVID-19. Here immunoSEQ multiplex PCR was the method, and the copy in TCRdb shows in-frame clones only, minus some. The sample has 200,000 to 250,000 clones; 85% to 90% are singletons. The sequencing sample was made of peripheral blood. These receptors all come from an older woman with acute or convalescent COVID-19.

J is TRBJ2-5 and V is TRBV7-6, with 8 bases lining up with TRBD1. The V segment lost 5 bases and the J segment 10 bases; nucleotides outside the gene matches: 15. Germline V gene lookup returns CDR1 SGHVS and CDR2 FNYEAQ. The CDR3 extends over 15 amino acids. In DNA, the CDR3 is TGTGCCAGCAGCCCGGGGACAGGAGCCCCCAGGGACCAGTACTTC. Translated, it gives CASSPGTGAPRDQYF.

The genes are TRBV5-1 and TRBJ2-2, with D possibly being TRBD2 (6 bases). V lost 4 bases and J 0 bases, leaving 13 bases between the germline ends. Looked up from germline, CDR1 is SGHRS and CDR2 is YFSETQ. This CDR3 comprises 16 residues. For the CDR3, the DNA is TGCGCCAGCAGCCCAGGAGGGCTTACGAACACCGGGGAGCTGTTTTTT. It codes for CASSPGGLTNTGELFF.

The chain has TRBV15 and TRBJ1-1, with TRBD1 identical over 7 bases. The V segment lost 8 bases and the J segment 3 bases; nucleotides outside the gene matches: 3. CDR1 is LNHNV and CDR2 is YYDKDF in the germline V gene (reference sequence). The CDR3 covers 12 residues. CDR3 region: CATAQGDTEAFF. The CDR3 DNA follows: TGTGCCACCGCCCAGGGGGACACTGAAGCTTTCTTT.

The gene calls are TRBV6-6 and TRBJ1-1; D is unclear. The CDR3 contains 14 residues. Trimming removed 4 bases from V and 3 bases from J, with 12 bases in between. Germline V gene data show CDR1 as MNHNY and CDR2 as SVGAGI (reference sequence). CDR3 in DNA: TGTGCCAGCAGTTTTGCGGGCACCTACACTGAAGCTTTCTTT. It is translated as CASSFAGTYTEAFF.

The chain has TRBV30 and TRBJ2-5; TRBD1 aligns across 11 bases. Germline lookup yields CDR1 GTSNPN and CDR2 SVGIG (reference sequence). The CDR3 is made up of 15 amino acids. V lost 3 bases to trimming and J lost 4 bases; unmatched junction nucleotides: 7. CDR3 DNA sequence: TGTGCCTGGAGACGGGGGACAGGGGGGCCAGAGACCCAGTACTTC. It codes for CAWRRGTGGPETQYF.

This clone was counted a single time. This chain connects TRBV15 to TRBJ1-1; possibly TRBD1 for D (6 bases). CDR3 length: 19 amino acids. Trimming stripped 0 bases from V and 0 bases from J, with 20 bases between. Germline CDR1 LNHNV, CDR2 YYDKDF (reference sequence). CDR3 protein: CATSRDSLDSRQMNTEAFF. As DNA, the CDR3 is TGTGCCACCAGCAGAGACTCTCTGGACAGCCGACAGATGAACACTGAAGCTTTCTTT.

The chain uses TRBV2 and TRBJ1-1; 8 bases match TRBD1. This CDR3 spans 14 amino acids. Germline CDR1 is SNHLY and CDR2 is FYNNEI. Trimming cost V 7 bases and J 1 base; bases outside gene matches: 5. The CDR3 spells CASTSDRANTEAFF. The CDR3 DNA is TGTGCCAGCACCTCGGACAGGGCGAACACTGAAGCTTTCTTT.

The chain is built from TRBV2 and TRBJ1-1; 7 positions match TRBD1. CDR3 size: 12 residues. Trimming took 6 bases from V and 4 from J; bases not matched to a gene: 2. Germline V gene sequence: CDR1 SNHLY, CDR2 FYNNEI. CDR3 protein: CASRGQLTEAFF. As DNA, the CDR3 is TGTGCCAGCAGGGGACAGCTCACTGAAGCTTTCTTT.

The chain is built from TRBV3-1 (or the pseudogene TRBV3-2) and TRBJ2-7; D perhaps matches TRBD2 (7 bases). CDR3 size: 15 residues. The V gene's germline CDR1 is LGHDT and CDR2 YNNKEL (reference sequence). Trimming took 4 bases from V and 3 from J, leaving 16 bases between them. For the CDR3, the DNA is TGTGCCAGCAGCCGAATGGGGGGCGGGGGCTACGAGCAGTACTTC. This gives the protein CASSRMGGGGYEQYF.

This rearrangement joins TRBV4-1 to TRBJ2-3; TRBD1 might be the D (6 bases). V shed 4 bases and J shed 4 bases, with 24 bases lying between them. In germline, CDR1 is MGHRA, CDR2 YSYEKL. CDR3 size: 18 residues. The CDR3 DNA is TGCGCCAGCAGCCCCACGTTTACGGGCAGGGGCTTTGCAGATACGCAGTATTTT. It specifies CASSPTFTGRGFADTQYF.

The V and J genes are TRBV9 and TRBJ2-5, with TRBD1 matching 9 bases. CDR3 length: 14 residues. Per germline, CDR1 SGDLS and CDR2 YYNGEE. V shed 3 bases and J 7 bases; nucleotides not matched to a gene: 7. The CDR3 region has the DNA TGTGCCAGCAGCGCCACAGGGGGCCAGGGGACCCAGTACTTC. The encoded protein is CASSATGGQGTQYF.

The rearrangement uses TRBV4-3 and TRBJ1-1; possible D gene TRBD1, 5 bases. The CDR3 sequence is 15 residues long. Germline V gives CDR1 LGHNA, CDR2 YSLEER. Trimming took off 6 bases at V and 1 base at J, with 15 bases between the two ends. The CDR3 loop reads CASSQSGRSNTEAFF. The CDR3 DNA reads TGCGCCAGCAGTCAATCAGGGAGGTCGAACACTGAAGCTTTCTTT.

The rearrangement uses TRBV27 and TRBJ1-1, with TRBD1 matching 7 bases. J lost 5 bases, V lost 6 bases, and 9 bases had no gene match. The CDR3 runs to 14 residues. From germline, CDR1 is MNHEY and CDR2 SMNVEV (reference sequence). CDR3 coding DNA: TGTGCCAGCAGGTCTCAGGGGGGAGGTACTGAAGCTTTCTTT. Protein sequence: CASRSQGGGTEAFF.

The rearrangement uses TRBV30 and TRBJ1-2; D possibly corresponds to TRBD1 (6 bases). The CDR3 extends over 12 amino acids. V lost 3 bases, J lost 8 bases, and 13 bases lay in between. The germline V gene has CDR1 GTSNPN and CDR2 SVGIG (reference sequence). CDR3 in DNA: TGTGCCTGGAGCCGACAGACAGGAGGCTACACCTTC. Translating gives CAWSRQTGGYTF.

The V call is TRBV7-3, the J call TRBJ1-1; 7 positions match TRBD1. V dropped 0 bases and J dropped 5; count of bases not matched to a gene: 6. This CDR3 has 15 amino acids. CDR1 is SGHTA, CDR2 FQGTGA, per germline. CDR3 sequence (DNA): TGTGCCAGCAGCTTAACCGGGACAGCGGGTACTGAAGCTTTCTTT. Amino acids: CASSLTGTAGTEAFF.

V gene TRBV9 combines with J gene TRBJ2-2, with TRBD1 identical over 8 bases. Looked up from germline, CDR1 is SGDLS and CDR2 is YYNGEE. The CDR3 contains 14 residues. Germline trimming cut 6 bases from V and 4 bases from J; bases unmatched to any gene: 5. This CDR3 is CASNGQGGTGELFF. The DNA for the CDR3 is TGTGCCAGCAACGGACAGGGTGGCACCGGGGAGCTGTTTTTT. Full variable domain (outside the CDR3, taken from reference TRBV9 and TRBJ2-2): DSGVTQTPKHLITATGQRVTLRCSPRSGDLSVYWYQQSLDQGLQFLIQYYNGEERAKGNILERFSAQQFPDLHSELNLSSLELGDSALYFCASNGQGGTGELFFGEGSRLTVL.

This rearrangement joins TRBV10-1 to TRBJ2-5, with D unclear. There are 16 residues in the CDR3. In germline, CDR1 is WNHNN, CDR2 SYGVQD (reference sequence). Trimming shortened V by 0 bases and J by 1 base, and 12 bases separated the two germline ends. The CDR3 coding sequence is TGCGCCAGCAGTGAGTCAAATAGTCCCGGCCAAGAGACCCAGTACTTC. This sequence encodes CASSESNSPGQETQYF.

The CDR3 DNA follows: TGTGCCAGCAGCCCACGTCAGGCGACGAACACCGGGGAGCTGTTTTTT. This codes for CASSPRQATNTGELFF. V is TRBV7-9 and J is TRBJ2-2; D unclear. This CDR3 contains 16 residues. Germline assignment: CDR1 SEHNR and CDR2 FQNEAQ (reference sequence). Trimming stripped 5 bases from V and 0 bases from J, with 13 bases between.

The CDR3 spells CAWSVRLENEQFF. DNA of the CDR3: TGTGCCTGGAGTGTACGCTTGGAGAATGAGCAGTTCTTC. The V gene is TRBV30, the J gene TRBJ2-1; D unresolved. The CDR3 extends over 13 amino acids. V was clipped by 0 bases and J by 7 bases, with 10 bases between them. CDR1 is GTSNPN and CDR2 is SVGIG in the germline V gene (reference sequence).

The chain carries TRBV6-1 and TRBJ1-3; no firm D call. Looked up from germline, CDR1 is MNHNS and CDR2 is SASEGT. Deletions cut 2 bases from V and 2 bases from J, with 13 bases between. The CDR3 has 16 amino acids. The CDR3 DNA reads TGTGCCAGCAGTGAATCCCCATGGGCCACTGGAAACACCATATATTTT. Translating it yields CASSESPWATGNTIYF.

The V call is TRBV19, the J call TRBJ2-7, with 8 bases lining up with TRBD2. CDR1 is LNHDA and CDR2 is SQIVND in the germline V gene (reference sequence). V lost 5 bases, J lost 8 bases, and 5 bases stayed unmatched. The CDR3 runs 12 residues. The CDR3, as DNA: TGTGCCAGTAGTCCTAGCGGGTACAAGCAGTACTTC. Translating gives CASSPSGYKQYF.

This clone was picked up many times. The chain uses TRBV6-1 and TRBJ1-5, with D perhaps TRBD1 (5 bases). Germline V gene data show CDR1 as MNHNS and CDR2 as SASEGT. V lost 3 bases and J lost 0, with 12 bases in between. This CDR3 is 16 amino acids long. The chain's CDR3 is CASSERGLNSNQPQHF. DNA of the CDR3: TGTGCCAGCAGTGAGAGGGGACTTAATAGCAATCAGCCCCAGCATTTT.

The V gene is TRBV5-1, the J gene TRBJ2-1; possible D gene TRBD1, 6 bases. CDR3 size: 15 residues. Between the trimmed V and J ends, which lost 5 bases and 4 bases, there was a span of 16 bases. Germline V gives CDR1 SGHRS, CDR2 YFSETQ. CDR3 loop: CASRDRLTAYNEQFF. The CDR3 region has the DNA TGCGCCAGCAGGGACAGACTTACAGCATACAATGAGCAGTTCTTC.

There are many counts of this clone. The chain has TRBV30 and TRBJ1-3, with D possibly being TRBD1 (6 bases). Germline CDR1 is GTSNPN and CDR2 is SVGIG (reference sequence). Trimming removed 3 bases at V and 0 bases at J, with 9 bases between. The CDR3 is 14 residues long. DNA of the CDR3: TGTGCCTGGAGGCGGACAGTCTCTGGAAACACCATATATTTT. Translated, it gives CAWRRTVSGNTIYF.

This chain connects TRBV7-2 to TRBJ1-5; 7 nucleotides agree with TRBD1. Germline CDR1 SGHTA, CDR2 FQGNSA. V lost 0 bases, J lost 0 bases, and 5 bases stayed unmatched. There are 17 residues in the CDR3. CDR3 sequence: CASSLATGYDSNQPQHF. The CDR3 region has the DNA TGTGCCAGCAGCTTAGCGACAGGGTATGATAGCAATCAGCCCCAGCATTTT. Full variable domain (missing parts from reference TRBV7-2 and TRBJ1-5): GAGVSQSPSNKVTEKGKDVELRCDPISGHTALYWYRQSLGQGLEFLIYFQGNSAPDKSGLPSDRFSAERTGGSVSTLTIQRTQQEDSAVYLCASSLATGYDSNQPQHFGDGTRLSIL.

The J gene is TRBJ1-3, the V gene TRBV30; D unclear. V gave up 3 bases and J gave up 0 bases, with 6 bases separating them. This CDR3 has 13 residues. In germline, CDR1 is GTSNPN, CDR2 SVGIG (reference sequence). CDR3 protein: CAWSYRSGNTIYF. The CDR3, as DNA: TGTGCCTGGAGCTACCGCTCTGGAAACACCATATATTTT.

V usage is TRBV9 and J usage is TRBJ2-5; D may be TRBD2 (6 bases). Germline lookup yields CDR1 SGDLS and CDR2 YYNGEE. The CDR3 length is 14 residues. Trimming removed 2 bases from V and 4 bases from J, with 12 bases in between. CDR3 DNA sequence: TGTGCCAGCAGCGTGGCCTCGGGGGTAGAGACCCAGTACTTC. Amino acid sequence: CASSVASGVETQYF.

This chain connects TRBV9 to TRBJ2-7, with a tentative D call TRBD2 (5 bases). Looked up from germline, CDR1 is SGDLS and CDR2 is YYNGEE. V was trimmed by 0 bases and J by 3 bases, leaving 16 bases between them. The CDR3 totals 16 residues. CDR3 nucleotides: TGTGCCAGCAGCGTAGGGTTTGATGGGAGTGACTACGAGCAGTACTTC. This translates into CASSVGFDGSDYEQYF.

This chain connects TRBV4-1 to TRBJ2-3, with a tentative D call TRBD2 (5 bases). V dropped 0 bases and J dropped 1 base, with 11 bases sitting between them. From germline, CDR1 is MGHRA and CDR2 YSYEKL. This CDR3 has 16 residues. CDR3 region: CASSQDGLAGTDTQYF. The DNA of the CDR3 is TGCGCCAGCAGCCAAGATGGGCTAGCAGGCACAGATACGCAGTATTTT.